A single sample gave rise to the 6 T cell receptor beta chains below, sequenced in a study of OX40 agonist ivuxolimab in advanced cancers. Sequencing was performed with immunoSEQ multiplex PCR; in TCRdb, only in-frame clones are kept and a portion is missing. The sample contains roughly 70,000 clones, 80% to 90% of which appear only once. Sample: CD4+ or CD8+ T cells sorted from blood, taken in a trial of the OX40 agonist ivuxolimab. The receptors derive from an adult with an advanced solid tumor such as melanoma, head and neck, liver or kidney cancer.

J is TRBJ1-2 and V is TRBV28; D is possibly TRBD1 (6 bases). This CDR3 spans 12 amino acids. CDR1 is MDHEN and CDR2 is SYDVKM in the germline V gene. V lost 7 bases to trimming and J lost 5 bases, with 11 bases between them. This CDR3 reads CASIETGYGYTF. The CDR3 DNA reads TGTGCCAGCATCGAAACAGGGTATGGCTACACCTTC.

V and J are TRBV27 and TRBJ2-7; 7 positions agree with TRBD1. Looked up from germline, CDR1 is MNHEY and CDR2 is SMNVEV (reference sequence). This CDR3 has 14 residues. The V segment lost 6 bases and the J segment 3 bases; nucleotides outside the gene matches: 8. CDR3 DNA sequence: TGTGCCAGCAGACGCTCCGGGACAGTCTACGAGCAGTACTTC. This codes for CASRRSGTVYEQYF.

V usage is TRBV19 and J usage is TRBJ1-2, with D perhaps matching TRBD1 (6 bases). Trimming took off 0 bases at V and 8 bases at J, with 13 bases between the two ends. Germline CDR1 is LNHDA and CDR2 is SQIVND (reference sequence). The length of the CDR3 is 14 residues. The CDR3 here is CASSIDHGGNGYTF. The CDR3 DNA is TGTGCCAGTAGTATAGATCACGGGGGCAACGGCTACACCTTC.

This clone was seen a single time. The chain has TRBV21-1 and TRBJ1-5. TRBV21-1 is shown as a pseudogene. The length of the CDR3 is 16 residues. The CDR3 nucleotides are TGTGCCAGCAGCAAAATGGGGGGTTACGGCAATCAGCCCCAGCATTTT. Translated: CASSKMGGYGNQPQHF.

The V and J genes are TRBV2 and TRBJ1-2, with D uncertain. V lost 0 bases and J 8 bases, leaving 7 bases between the germline ends. Germline V CDR1 and CDR2: SNHLY, FYNNEI. The CDR3 sequence is 12 residues long. The CDR3, as DNA: TGTGCCAGCAGTGAAGCTTCCAGAGGCTACACCTTC. Residues: CASSEASRGYTF.

In DNA form, the CDR3 reads TGTGCCAGAGGAGTAGCGGGGGGAGAGACCCAGTACTTC. This sequence encodes CARGVAGGETQYF. This chain uses TRBV2 with TRBJ2-5, with 10 bases that match TRBD2. The germline V gene encodes CDR1 SNHLY and CDR2 FYNNEI. This CDR3 is built from 13 residues. The V segment lost 9 bases and the J segment 4 bases; nucleotides outside the gene matches: 5.